This TCR beta chain was recorded in a study of Graves' ophthalmopathy and Graves' hyperthyroidism. Where ophthalmopathy was absent within 18 months of follow-up, hyperthyroidism was stable. Whole-study findings and limits: Blood shared most expanded thyroid clonotypes above 0.001 frequency.

This clonotype was recorded at least ten times. Antigen specificity is unknown. Amplification of the TCR beta CDR3 regions used RNA transcripts (as template). HTBI primers served in a first-round RT-PCR, which a second-round multiplex PCR followed. MiXCR was run by TCRdb on the multiplex PCR reads, yielding one entry per CDR3 protein. The sample shows 400,000 to 500,000 distinct CDR3 sequences, roughly 21% of them seen only once. CDR3 length: 14 amino acids. Germline CDR1 and CDR2: MNHEY and SMNVEV (reference sequence). V lost 6 bases to trimming and J lost 0 bases, with 6 bases between them. The sequence came from a woman in her late teens or twenties with stable Graves' hyperthyroidism. The sequenced sample was peripheral blood. The chain couples TRBV27 to TRBJ1-6; D call uncertain. CDR3 sequence: CASRISSYNSPLHF. The CDR3 DNA reads as TGTGCCAGCAGGATTAGCTCCTATAATTCACCCCTCCACTTT.